This T cell receptor (beta chain) appears in the sequencing data of a study of cytomegalovirus exposure and HLA in healthy donors. Study background: Earlier work reported around 110 million unique TCR beta sequences from about 190 million T cells. General study points: Reportedly, diagnosis of cytomegalovirus status by the classifier showed high specificity and sensitivity. Using a false discovery rate of 0.05, a later analysis showed that approximately 16,000 TCR beta sequences were associated with HLA alleles. Accurate HLA-A and HLA-B prediction from TCR beta sequences was reported for most subjects.

Primers for the PCR totalled 60 Vbeta and 13 Jbeta. TCRdb keeps only in-frame clones here, not all; method: immunoSEQ multiplex PCR. The sample contains some 150,000 clones, around three quarters of which appear only once. As for this clone: Its antigen is still unknown.

With V trimmed by 0 bases and J by 7 bases, 4 bases remained unmatched. CDR1 and CDR2 from the germline V gene are MDHEN and SYDVKM. CDR3 length: 14 residues. The sequencing input was PBMCs. The TCR comes from a woman aged 30 to 39 in good health and CMV-seropositive. This chain joins TRBV28 and TRBJ1-1; 8 bases line up with TRBD1. The chain's CDR3 is CASSLWTGEIEAFF. CDR3 sequence (DNA): TGTGCCAGCAGTTTATGGACAGGGGAAATTGAAGCTTTCTTT. Full variable domain (missing parts from reference TRBV28 and TRBJ1-1): DVKVTQSSRYLVKRTGEKVFLECVQDMDHENMFWYRQDPGLGLRLIYFSYDVKMKEKGDIPEGYSVSREKKERFSLILESASTNQTSMYLCASSLWTGEIEAFFGQGTRLTVV.